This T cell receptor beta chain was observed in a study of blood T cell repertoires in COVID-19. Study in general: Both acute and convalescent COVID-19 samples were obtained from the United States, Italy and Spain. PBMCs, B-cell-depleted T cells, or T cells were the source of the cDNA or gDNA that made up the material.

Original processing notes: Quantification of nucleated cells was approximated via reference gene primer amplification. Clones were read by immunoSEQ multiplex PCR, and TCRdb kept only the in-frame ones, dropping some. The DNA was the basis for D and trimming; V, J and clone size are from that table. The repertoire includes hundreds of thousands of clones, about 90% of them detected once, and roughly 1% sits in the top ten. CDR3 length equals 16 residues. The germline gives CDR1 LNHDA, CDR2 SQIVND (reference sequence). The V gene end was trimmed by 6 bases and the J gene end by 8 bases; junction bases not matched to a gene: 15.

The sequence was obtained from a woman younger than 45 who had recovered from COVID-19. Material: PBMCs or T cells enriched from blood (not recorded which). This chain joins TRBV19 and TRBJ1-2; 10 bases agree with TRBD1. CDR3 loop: CASSPPGQGVLGGYTF. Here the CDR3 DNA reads TGTGCCAGTAGCCCTCCAGGACAGGGGGTATTGGGGGGCTACACCTTC.